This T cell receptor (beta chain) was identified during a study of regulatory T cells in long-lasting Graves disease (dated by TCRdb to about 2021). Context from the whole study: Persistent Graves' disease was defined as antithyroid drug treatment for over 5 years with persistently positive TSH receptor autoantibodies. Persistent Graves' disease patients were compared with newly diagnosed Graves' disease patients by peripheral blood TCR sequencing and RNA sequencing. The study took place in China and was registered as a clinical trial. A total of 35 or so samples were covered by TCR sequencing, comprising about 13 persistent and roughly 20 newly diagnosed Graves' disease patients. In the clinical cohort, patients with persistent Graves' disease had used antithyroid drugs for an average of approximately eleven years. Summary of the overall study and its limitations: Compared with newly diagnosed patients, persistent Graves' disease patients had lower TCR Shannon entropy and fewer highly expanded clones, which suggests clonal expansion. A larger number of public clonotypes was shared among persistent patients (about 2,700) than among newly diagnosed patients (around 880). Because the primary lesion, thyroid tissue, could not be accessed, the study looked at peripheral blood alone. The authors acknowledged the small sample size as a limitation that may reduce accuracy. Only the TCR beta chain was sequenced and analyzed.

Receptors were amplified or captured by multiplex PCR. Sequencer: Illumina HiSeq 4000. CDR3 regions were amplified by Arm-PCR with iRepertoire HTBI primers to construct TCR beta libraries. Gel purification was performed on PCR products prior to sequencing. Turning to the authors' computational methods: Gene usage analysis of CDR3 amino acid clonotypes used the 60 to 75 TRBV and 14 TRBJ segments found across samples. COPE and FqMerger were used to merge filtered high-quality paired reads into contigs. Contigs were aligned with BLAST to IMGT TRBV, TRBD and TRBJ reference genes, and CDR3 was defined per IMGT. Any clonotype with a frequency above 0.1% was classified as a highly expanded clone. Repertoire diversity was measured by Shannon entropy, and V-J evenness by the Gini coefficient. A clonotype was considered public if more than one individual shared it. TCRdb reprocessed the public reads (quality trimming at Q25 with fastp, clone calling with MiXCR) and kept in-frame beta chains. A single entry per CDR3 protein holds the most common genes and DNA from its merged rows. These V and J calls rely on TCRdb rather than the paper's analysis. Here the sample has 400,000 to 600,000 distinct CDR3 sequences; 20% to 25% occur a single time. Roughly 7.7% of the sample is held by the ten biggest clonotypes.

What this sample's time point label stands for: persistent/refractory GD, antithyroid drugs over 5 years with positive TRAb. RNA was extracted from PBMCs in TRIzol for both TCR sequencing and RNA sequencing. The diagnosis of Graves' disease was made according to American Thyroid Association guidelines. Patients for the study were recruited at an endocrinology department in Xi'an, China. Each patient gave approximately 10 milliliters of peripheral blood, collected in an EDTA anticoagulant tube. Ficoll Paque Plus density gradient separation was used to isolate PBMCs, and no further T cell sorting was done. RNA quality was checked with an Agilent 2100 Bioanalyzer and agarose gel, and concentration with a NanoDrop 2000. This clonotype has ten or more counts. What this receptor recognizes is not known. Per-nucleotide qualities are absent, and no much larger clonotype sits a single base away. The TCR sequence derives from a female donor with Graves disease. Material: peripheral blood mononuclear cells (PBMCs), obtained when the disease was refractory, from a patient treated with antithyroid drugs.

The sequenced DNA: TGCGCCAGCAGTCAGAACGGTTTCTATGGCTACACCTTC. This sequence encodes CASSQNGFYGYTF. This receptor chain uses TRBV5-1 and TRBJ1-2, with the identity of the D gene unclear. CDR1 SGHRS and CDR2 YFSETQ were looked up in the germline V gene. V is shortened by 5 bases, J by 4 bases, and the region joining them spans 12 bases. The CDR3 sequence holds 13 residues, the cysteine and phenylalanine included. Solely the CDR3 DNA is kept, with 39 bases framed from the first base. The CDR3 plus the reference TRBV5-1 and TRBJ1-2 genes for the other parts give the full variable domain: KAGVTQTPRYLIKTRGQQVTLSCSPISGHRSVSWYQQTPGQGLQFLFEYFSETQRNKGNFPGRFSGRQFSNSRSEMNVSTLELGDSALYLCASSQNGFYGYTFGSGTRLTVV.